Presented here are 11 T cell receptor beta chains from one specimen sequenced in a study of T cells of healthy individuals. TCRdb called the 5' RACE reads again in MiXCR, with one record for every CDR3 protein. The sample lists 85,000 to 100,000 distinct CDR3 sequences, 15% to 20% occurring once. The receptors were gathered from a human donor in good health.

This clonotype was picked up a small number of times. V and J are TRBV6-6 and TRBJ2-7, with 12 nucleotides matching TRBD2. The CDR3 consists of 14 residues. Germline V gives CDR1 MNHNY, CDR2 SVGAGI (reference sequence). Trimming took 6 bases from V and 7 from J; bases not matched to a gene: 7. The CDR3 DNA sequence: TGTGCCAGCAGCGGGACTAGCGGGTTTGGGGAGCAGTACTTC. It encodes CASSGTSGFGEQYF.

V gene TRBV11-2 combines with J gene TRBJ2-2; tentative D call: TRBD1 (6 bases). Germline-derived CDR1 and CDR2 are SGHAT and FQNNGV. V dropped 1 base and J dropped 0 bases, with 9 bases sitting between them. The length of the CDR3 is 16 residues. The CDR3 DNA reads TGTGCCAGCAGCTTAGGGGGGCCCTCGAACACCGGGGAGCTGTTTTTT. This encodes CASSLGGPSNTGELFF.

The chain recombines TRBV20-1 with TRBJ2-1; perhaps TRBD2 as D (5 bases). Between the trimmed V and J ends, which lost 4 bases and 3 bases, there was a span of 16 bases. CDR3 size: 15 residues. The germline V gene has CDR1 DFQATT and CDR2 SNEGSKA (reference sequence). The CDR3 protein is CSAIMRAEVYNEQFF. In DNA, the CDR3 is TGCAGTGCTATCATGAGGGCCGAGGTCTACAATGAGCAGTTCTTC.

Ten or more counts support this clonotype. The chain combines TRBV10-3 with TRBJ2-1; D is perhaps TRBD1 (6 bases). Trimming removed 4 bases from V and 3 bases from J, with 10 bases in between. This CDR3 comprises 14 residues. Germline V CDR1 and CDR2: ENHRY, SYGVKD. The CDR3 sequence is CAISVGQNYNEQFF. The CDR3 DNA is TGTGCCATCAGTGTAGGACAGAACTACAATGAGCAGTTCTTC.

This clonotype was counted between two and nine times. This chain connects TRBV29-1 to TRBJ2-3, with 9 bases matching TRBD1. The CDR3 is made up of 14 amino acids. V lost 4 bases to trimming and J lost 2 bases; unmatched junction nucleotides: 4. Germline V lookup: CDR1 SQVTM, CDR2 ANQGSEA. Here the CDR3 reads CSVGGTGTTDTQYF. The DNA of the CDR3 is TGCAGCGTTGGAGGGACAGGGACCACAGATACGCAGTATTTT.

This clonotype was recorded at least ten times. This chain links TRBV28 with TRBJ2-7; possible D gene TRBD2, 5 bases. From germline, CDR1 is MDHEN and CDR2 SYDVKM. The V gene lost 6 bases and the J gene lost 4 bases, with 16 bases spanning the gap. The CDR3 extends over 14 amino acids. The CDR3: CASSTAGGLYEQYF. As DNA, the CDR3 is TGTGCCAGCAGCACGGCGGGCGGATTATACGAGCAGTACTTC. Combining the CDR3 with reference TRBV28 and TRBJ2-7 gives the whole variable domain DVKVTQSSRYLVKRTGEKVFLECVQDMDHENMFWYRQDPGLGLRLIYFSYDVKMKEKGDIPEGYSVSREKKERFSLILESASTNQTSMYLCASSTAGGLYEQYFGPGTRLTVT.

V and J are TRBV5-1 and TRBJ2-3; 8 positions match TRBD2. CDR1 is SGHRS and CDR2 is YFSETQ in the germline V gene. V shed 5 bases, J shed 9 bases, and the junction held 17 bases outside the gene matches. This CDR3 comprises 16 residues. CDR3 amino acids: CASSPVAGIGEETQYF. The CDR3 DNA reads as TGCGCCAGCAGTCCTGTAGCGGGGATAGGGGAAGAAACGCAGTATTTT.

The rearrangement links TRBV5-1 to TRBJ2-7; 11 positions match TRBD1. Germline V gene data show CDR1 as SGHRS and CDR2 as YFSETQ. The CDR3 is made up of 16 amino acids. Trimming at V came to 1 base and at J to 3 bases, leaving 6 bases not matched to a gene. This CDR3 reads CASSLQSGQGVYEQYF. In nucleotides, the CDR3 is TGCGCCAGCAGCTTGCAGTCGGGACAGGGGGTCTACGAGCAGTACTTC.

This chain links TRBV12-3 or TRBV12-4 with TRBJ1-1; 7 bases fit TRBD1. The trim removed 5 bases at V and 4 bases at J, leaving 4 bases unmatched. The CDR3 runs to 13 residues. The CDR3 nucleotides are TGTGCCAGCAGTCCGACAGGGCGCACTGAAGCTTTCTTT. This translates into CASSPTGRTEAFF.

This clonotype was seen at least ten times. The rearrangement links TRBV2 to TRBJ1-2, with 9 bases lining up with TRBD1. The CDR3 is made up of 15 amino acids. Germline CDR1 SNHLY, CDR2 FYNNEI. The V gene end was trimmed by 6 bases and the J gene end by 8 bases; junction bases not matched to a gene: 13. The CDR3 loop reads CASRLAGQGLSGYTF. In DNA, the CDR3 is TGTGCCAGCAGACTAGCGGGACAGGGCCTCTCCGGCTACACCTTC.

The chain couples TRBV20-1 to TRBJ1-5; the D is unclear. Trimming removed 0 bases at V and 5 bases at J, with 14 bases between. The CDR3 runs to 15 residues. CDR1 and CDR2 (germline): DFQATT, SNEGSKA (reference sequence). The chain's CDR3 is CSARDMGSAHQPQHF. The CDR3 region has the DNA TGCAGTGCTAGAGATATGGGGTCAGCACATCAGCCCCAGCATTTT.